The 6 T cell receptor beta chains presented below share a single source sample, sequenced in a study of blood T cell repertoires in COVID-19. Using immunoSEQ multiplex PCR, the repertoire was profiled, and TCRdb retains in-frame clones only, with some absent. Among 35,000 to 50,000 clones listed, approximately 82% were seen once. The specimen sequenced was peripheral blood. The source is a woman of 80 years or more with acute or convalescent COVID-19.

The CDR3 loop reads CASGSTSGFGELFF. CDR3 nucleotide sequence: TGTGCTAGTGGTTCCACTTCAGGGTTCGGGGAGCTGTTTTTT. The V call is TRBV12-5, the J call TRBJ2-2; D might be TRBD1 (5 bases). In germline, CDR1 is LGHNT, CDR2 FRNRAP. Deletions cut 4 bases from V and 7 bases from J, with 13 bases between. The CDR3 runs 14 residues. Full variable domain (remainder filled in from reference TRBV12-5 and TRBJ2-2): DARVTQTPRHKVTEMGQEVTMRCQPILGHNTVFWYRQTMMQGLELLAYFRNRAPLDDSGMPKDRFSAEMPDATLATLKIQPSEPRDSAVYFCASGSTSGFGELFFGEGSRLTVL.

V and J are TRBV19 and TRBJ1-2; unclear D gene. The CDR3 has 14 amino acids. Germline lookup yields CDR1 LNHDA and CDR2 SQIVND (reference sequence). Trimming stripped 0 bases from V and 4 bases from J, with 9 bases between. This CDR3 reads CASSIEGELYGYTF. The CDR3 DNA is TGTGCCAGTAGTATAGAGGGCGAGCTCTATGGCTACACCTTC.

This clone is medium-sized within its sample. This chain links TRBV19 with TRBJ1-5; tentatively, D is TRBD1 (5 bases). Per the germline V gene, CDR1 is LNHDA and CDR2 is SQIVND (reference sequence). CDR3 length equals 16 residues. The V end was cut by 5 bases, the J end by 6 bases, with 20 bases between. The CDR3 DNA is TGTGCCAGTAGTGCATCGGGGGGAGCGGCCTCTCAGCCCCAGCATTTT. Translation gives CASSASGGAASQPQHF.

This clone occurred a few times. The rearrangement joins TRBV28 to TRBJ2-7; D gene uncertain. Germline V gene sequence: CDR1 MDHEN, CDR2 SYDVKM. V gave up 6 bases and J gave up 2 bases, with 11 bases separating them. CDR3 length: 13 residues. CDR3 residues: CASSPGSAYEQYF. The DNA of the CDR3 is TGTGCCAGCAGCCCTGGCAGTGCCTACGAGCAGTACTTC.

The J gene is TRBJ1-6, the V gene TRBV15; D gene uncertain. V was pared by 1 base and J by 7 bases, with 5 bases between. The CDR3 runs 13 residues. In germline, CDR1 is LNHNV, CDR2 YYDKDF (reference sequence). The DNA for the CDR3 is TGTGCCACCAGCAGAGCCAGGAATTCACCCCTCCACTTT. Amino acid sequence: CATSRARNSPLHF.

The chain uses TRBV4-3 and TRBJ1-4; a weak D match, TRBD1 (6 bases). The germline V gene has CDR1 LGHNA and CDR2 YSLEER. Trimming shortened V by 0 bases and J by 7 bases, and 15 bases separated the two germline ends. This CDR3 has 16 amino acids. CDR3: CASSQDRTALGEKLFF. In DNA form, the CDR3 reads TGCGCCAGCAGCCAAGACCGGACAGCCTTAGGTGAAAAACTGTTTTTT.